The clone carrying this T cell receptor (beta chain) showed up many times. What it recognizes is unknown. This CDR3 is built from 15 residues. CDR1 is DFQATT and CDR2 is SNEGSKA in the germline V gene (reference sequence). V was cut by 1 base and J by 4 bases, with 15 bases left in between. This record comes from a study of T cell repertoires in cytomegalovirus infection. Study-wide findings and caveats: The ex vivo response was dominated by HLA-C-restricted CMV-specific TCR beta clonotypes.

Via MiXCR, TCRdb re-called the reads, giving one row per CDR3 protein. The data show about 400,000 distinct CDR3 sequences, around 18% seen once. The source of this sequence is a human donor in good health (CMV status not recorded). Some clones in this sample may be carry-over from other donors' samples. Input material: PBMCs. The rearrangement joins TRBV20-1 to TRBJ2-3, with TRBD1 as a possible D gene (6 bases). CDR3 amino acids: CSARGNREQPDTQYF. CDR3 DNA: TGCAGTGCTAGAGGAAACAGGGAGCAACCAGATACGCAGTATTTT.